This TCR beta chain is from a study of human T cells and chemical hapten exposure. Overall study: Patients, largely female, had alopecia areata, totalis or universalis. Across samples, TCR yields varied, mostly owing to small differences in pooled library volumes.

The CDR3 has 14 residues. The germline gives CDR1 SGHRS, CDR2 YFSETQ. V was clipped by 0 bases and J by 7 bases, with 10 bases between them. Using its own MiXCR run on the RACE reads, TCRdb lists one record per CDR3 protein. The table lists tens of thousands of distinct CDR3 sequences, 6.5% to 8.5% of them singletons, with 1.5% to 2% in the top ten. Time point described: pre-sensitization, week 0. The treatment here: therapeutic diphenylcyclopropenone sensitization with weekly scalp DPC. Ahead of each patch test application, blood was drawn. Broader study findings: Because they had alopecia, donors may respond immunologically unlike healthy people.

This clonotype was detected only a few times. Antigen specificity is unknown. The source is a woman in her thirties with alopecia areata. Some clones in this sample may be carry-over from other donors' samples. The J gene is TRBJ1-4, the V gene TRBV5-1, with D uncertain. This specimen consisted of whole blood, obtained in connection with sensitization to the hapten diphenylcyclopropenone (DPC). The CDR3, as DNA: TGCGCCAGCAGCTTGGGGGGTCAGTTTGAAAAACTGTTTTTT. Translated: CASSLGGQFEKLFF.